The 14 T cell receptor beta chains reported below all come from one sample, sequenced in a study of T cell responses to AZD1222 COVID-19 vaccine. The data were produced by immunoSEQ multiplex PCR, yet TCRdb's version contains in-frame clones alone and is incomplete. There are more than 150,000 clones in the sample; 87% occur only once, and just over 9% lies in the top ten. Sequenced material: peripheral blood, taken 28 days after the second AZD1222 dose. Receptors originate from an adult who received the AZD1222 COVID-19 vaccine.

The CDR3 loop is CASSEAGTGDEQFF. As DNA, the CDR3 is TGTGCCAGCAGTGAAGCCGGGACAGGGGATGAGCAGTTCTTC. The V and J genes are TRBV6-1 and TRBJ2-1, with 10 bases fitting TRBD1. The ends lost 0 bases at V and 8 bases at J; junction bases unmatched: 1. Germline V lookup: CDR1 MNHNS, CDR2 SASEGT. This CDR3 has 14 residues.

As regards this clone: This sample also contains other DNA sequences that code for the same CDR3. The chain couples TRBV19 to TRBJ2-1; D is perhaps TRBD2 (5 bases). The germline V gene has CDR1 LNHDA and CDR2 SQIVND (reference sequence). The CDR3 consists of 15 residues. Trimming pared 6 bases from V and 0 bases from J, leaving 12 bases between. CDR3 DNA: TGTGCCAGTAGAGCGGACCGCAGCTCCTACAATGAGCAGTTCTTC. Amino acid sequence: CASRADRSSYNEQFF.

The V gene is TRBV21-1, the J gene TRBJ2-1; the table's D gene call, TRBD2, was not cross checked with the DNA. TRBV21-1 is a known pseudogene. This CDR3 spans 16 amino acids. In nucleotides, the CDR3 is TGTGCCAGCATTCGGAAGAGGCTAGCGGAACACAATGAGCAGTTCTTC. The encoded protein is CASIRKRLAEHNEQFF.

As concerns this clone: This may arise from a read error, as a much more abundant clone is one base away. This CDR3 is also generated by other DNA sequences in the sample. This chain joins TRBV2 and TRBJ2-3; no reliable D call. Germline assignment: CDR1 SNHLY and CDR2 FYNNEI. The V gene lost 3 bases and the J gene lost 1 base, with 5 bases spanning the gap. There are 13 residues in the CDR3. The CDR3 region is CASSDVGTDTQYF. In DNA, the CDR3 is TGTGCCAGCAGTGATGTGGGCACAGATACGCAGTATTTT.

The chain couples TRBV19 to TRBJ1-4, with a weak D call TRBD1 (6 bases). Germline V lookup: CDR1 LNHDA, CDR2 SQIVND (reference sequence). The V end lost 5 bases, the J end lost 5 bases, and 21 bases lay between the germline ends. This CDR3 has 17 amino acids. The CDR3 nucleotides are TGTGCCAGTAGTCGGGGCCTATTGACAGGCGGCAATGAAAAACTGTTTTTT. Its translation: CASSRGLLTGGNEKLFF.

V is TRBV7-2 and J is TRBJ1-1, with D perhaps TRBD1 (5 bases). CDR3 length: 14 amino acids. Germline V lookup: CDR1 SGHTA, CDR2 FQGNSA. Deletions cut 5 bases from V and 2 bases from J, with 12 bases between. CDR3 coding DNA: TGTGCCAGCAGCCCGGGGACTGCCAACACTGAAGCTTTCTTT. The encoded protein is CASSPGTANTEAFF.

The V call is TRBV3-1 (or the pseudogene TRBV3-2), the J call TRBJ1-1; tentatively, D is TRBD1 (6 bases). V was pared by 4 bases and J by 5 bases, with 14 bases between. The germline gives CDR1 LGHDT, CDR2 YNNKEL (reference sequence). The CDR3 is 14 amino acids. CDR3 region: CASSLKQGETEAFF. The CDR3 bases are TGTGCCAGCAGCCTGAAACAGGGAGAGACTGAAGCTTTCTTT.

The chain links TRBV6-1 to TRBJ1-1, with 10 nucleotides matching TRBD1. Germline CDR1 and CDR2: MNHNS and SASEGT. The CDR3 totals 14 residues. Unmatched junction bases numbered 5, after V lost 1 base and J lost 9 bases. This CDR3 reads CASSEVTGGGQAFF. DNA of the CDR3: TGTGCCAGCAGTGAAGTGACAGGGGGCGGCCAAGCTTTCTTT.

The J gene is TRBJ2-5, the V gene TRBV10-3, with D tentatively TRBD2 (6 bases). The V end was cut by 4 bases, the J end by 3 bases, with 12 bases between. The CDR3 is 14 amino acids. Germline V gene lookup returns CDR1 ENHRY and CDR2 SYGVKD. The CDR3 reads CAISAKGEEETQYF. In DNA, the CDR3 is TGTGCCATCAGTGCCAAAGGGGAGGAAGAGACCCAGTACTTC.

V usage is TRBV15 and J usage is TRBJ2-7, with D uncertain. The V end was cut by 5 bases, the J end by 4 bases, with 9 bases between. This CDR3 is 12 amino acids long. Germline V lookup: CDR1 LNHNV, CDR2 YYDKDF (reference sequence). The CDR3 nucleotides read TGTGCCACCAGCGCCGGTGGTTACGAGCAGTACTTC. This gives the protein CATSAGGYEQYF.

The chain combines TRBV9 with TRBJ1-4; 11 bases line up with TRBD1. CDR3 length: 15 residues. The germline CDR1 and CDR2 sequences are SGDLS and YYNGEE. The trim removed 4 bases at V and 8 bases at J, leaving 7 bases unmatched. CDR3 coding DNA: TGTGCCAGCAGCCGCGGGACAGGGGGGGCCGAAAAACTGTTTTTT. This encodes CASSRGTGGAEKLFF.

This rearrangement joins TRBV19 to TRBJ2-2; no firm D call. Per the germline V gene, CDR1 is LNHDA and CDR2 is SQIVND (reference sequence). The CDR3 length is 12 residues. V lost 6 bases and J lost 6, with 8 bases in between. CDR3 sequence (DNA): TGTGCCAGTAGGCCAATCCCCGGGGAGCTGTTTTTT. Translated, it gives CASRPIPGELFF. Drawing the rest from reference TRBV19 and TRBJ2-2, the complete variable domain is DGGITQSPKYLFRKEGQNVTLSCEQNLNHDAMYWYRQDPGQGLRLIYYSQIVNDFQKGDIAEGYSVSREKKESFPLTVTSAQKNPTAFYLCASRPIPGELFFGEGSRLTVL.

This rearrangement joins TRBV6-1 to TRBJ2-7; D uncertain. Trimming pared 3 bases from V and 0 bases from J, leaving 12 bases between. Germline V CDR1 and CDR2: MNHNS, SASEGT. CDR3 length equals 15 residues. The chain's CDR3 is CASSDSGWSSYEQYF. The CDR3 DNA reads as TGTGCCAGCAGTGATTCCGGCTGGAGCTCCTACGAGCAGTACTTC.

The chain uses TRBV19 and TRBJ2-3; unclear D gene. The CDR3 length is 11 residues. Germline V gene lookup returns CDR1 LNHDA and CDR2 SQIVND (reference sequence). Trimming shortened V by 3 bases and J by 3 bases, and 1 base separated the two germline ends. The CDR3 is CASSMTDTQYF. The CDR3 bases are TGTGCCAGTAGTATGACAGATACGCAGTATTTT.